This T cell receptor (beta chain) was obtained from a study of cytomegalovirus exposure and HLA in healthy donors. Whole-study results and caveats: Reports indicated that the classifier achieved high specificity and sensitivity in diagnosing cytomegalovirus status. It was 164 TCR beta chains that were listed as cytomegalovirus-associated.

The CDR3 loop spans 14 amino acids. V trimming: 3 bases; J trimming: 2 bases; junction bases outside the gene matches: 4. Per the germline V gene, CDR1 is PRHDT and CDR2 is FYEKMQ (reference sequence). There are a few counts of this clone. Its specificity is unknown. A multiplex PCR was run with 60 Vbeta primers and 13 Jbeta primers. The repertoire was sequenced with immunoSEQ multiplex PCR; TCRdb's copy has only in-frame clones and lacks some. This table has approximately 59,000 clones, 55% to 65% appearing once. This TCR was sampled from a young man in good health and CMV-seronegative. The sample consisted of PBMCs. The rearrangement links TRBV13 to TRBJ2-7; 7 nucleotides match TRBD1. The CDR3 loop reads CASSLGTVTYEQYF. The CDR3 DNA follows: TGTGCCAGCAGCTTGGGGACAGTCACCTACGAGCAGTACTTC.